The 21 T cell receptor beta chains reported below all come from one sample, sequenced in a study of control samples from healthy donors and cancer patients. Here immunoSEQ multiplex PCR was the method, and the copy in TCRdb shows in-frame clones only, minus some. The sample holds approximately 150,000 clones, around 90% seen once. The sample comprised blood. Receptor source: a man under 40 in good health.

A single count supports this clone. As DNA, the CDR3 is TGTGCCACCAGTGATTGGACTAGCGGGGGAGTCTCTGGGGCCAACGTCCTGACTTTC. The encoded protein is CATSDWTSGGVSGANVLTF. The chain combines TRBV24-1 with TRBJ2-6; 13 bases line up with TRBD2. Germline-derived CDR1 and CDR2 are KGHDR and SFDVKD. This CDR3 contains 19 residues. The J segment lost 0 bases and the V segment lost 2 bases, leaving 3 bases of the junction unmatched.

The V and J genes are TRBV30 and TRBJ1-5; TRBD1 might be the D (6 bases). Germline V gene data show CDR1 as GTSNPN and CDR2 as SVGIG (reference sequence). CDR3 length equals 14 residues. V lost 3 bases and J 0 bases, leaving 9 bases between the germline ends. The DNA of the CDR3 is TGTGCCTGGAGCCTAGGGGGTAGCAATCAGCCCCAGCATTTT. Residues: CAWSLGGSNQPQHF. The complete variable domain, with remaining parts taken from reference TRBV30 and TRBJ1-5, reads SQTIHQWPATLVQPVGSPLSLECTVEGTSNPNLYWYRQAAGRGLQLLFYSVGIGQISSEVPQNLSASRPQDRQFILSSKKLLLSDSGFYLCAWSLGGSNQPQHFGDGTRLSIL.

The rearrangement joins TRBV27 to TRBJ1-4, with 7 nucleotides matching TRBD1. This CDR3 region has 17 residues. Germline V gene data show CDR1 as MNHEY and CDR2 as SMNVEV (reference sequence). With V trimmed by 4 bases and J by 0 bases, 8 bases remained unmatched. The CDR3 loop reads CASSYTGDLSTNEKLFF. The CDR3 coding sequence is TGTGCCAGCAGTTACACAGGGGATCTCTCAACTAATGAAAAACTGTTTTTT.

This clone is a singleton in its sample. The chain employs TRBV28 and TRBJ2-3; the match to TRBD2 covers 7 bases. CDR1 and CDR2 (germline): MDHEN, SYDVKM. J was trimmed by 1 base and V by 6 bases; bases with no gene match: 7. This CDR3 spans 15 amino acids. In DNA, the CDR3 is TGTGCCAGCAGCCCGAGCGGGGTTGGCACAGATACGCAGTATTTT. Amino acids: CASSPSGVGTDTQYF.

The V and J genes are TRBV4-2 and TRBJ1-2; 9 positions match TRBD1. CDR3 length equals 15 residues. V gave up 4 bases and J gave up 4 bases; unmatched junction bases: 7. Germline lookup yields CDR1 LGHNA and CDR2 YNFKEQ. DNA for the CDR3: TGTGCCAGCAGCCTAACCGGACAGGGGACCTATGGCTACACCTTC. Its protein is CASSLTGQGTYGYTF.

The rearrangement joins TRBV7-3 to TRBJ2-7, with D maybe TRBD2 (6 bases). This CDR3 has 15 residues. V lost 1 base to trimming and J lost 6 bases, with 16 bases between them. CDR1 is SGHTA, CDR2 FQGTGA, per germline. In nucleotides, the CDR3 is TGTGCCAGCAGCTTAAGGGTAACGGGGGTGTCCGAGCAGTACTTC. Its protein is CASSLRVTGVSEQYF.

Here the CDR3 reads CASSGTGWSQPQHF. CDR3 in DNA: TGTGCCAGCAGCGGGACAGGGTGGAGTCAGCCCCAGCATTTT. The rearrangement joins TRBV27 to TRBJ1-5, with 9 nucleotides matching TRBD1. The CDR3 loop spans 14 amino acids. V was pared by 6 bases and J by 6 bases, with 6 bases of the junction left unmatched. The germline V gene encodes CDR1 MNHEY and CDR2 SMNVEV (reference sequence).

The chain employs TRBV6-5 and TRBJ2-1; 10 bases are a match to TRBD2. CDR1 is MNHEY and CDR2 is SVGAGI in the germline V gene. The CDR3 totals 15 residues. V lost 4 bases, J lost 8 bases, and 8 bases stayed unmatched. The CDR3 region is CASSSVAGGGDEQFF. CDR3 nucleotides: TGTGCCAGCAGTTCCGTAGCGGGGGGCGGGGATGAGCAGTTCTTC.

V is TRBV7-2 and J is TRBJ2-2; 7 bases fit TRBD1. Losses at the gene ends were 3 bases for V and 6 bases for J; bases not matched to a gene: 1. CDR1 and CDR2 from the germline V gene are SGHTA and FQGNSA. The CDR3 covers 13 residues. The CDR3 DNA reads as TGTGCCAGCAGCTTTGGACAGGCCGGGGAGCTGTTTTTT. It translates to CASSFGQAGELFF.

The V call is TRBV6-5, the J call TRBJ2-7; no firm D call. The CDR3 sequence is 12 residues long. Germline CDR1 and CDR2: MNHEY and SVGAGI. Trimming took 6 bases from V and 7 from J, leaving 13 bases between them. DNA of the CDR3: TGTGCCAGCAGGAGACAATTGGGGGAGCAGTACTTC. This translates into CASRRQLGEQYF.

CDR3 residues: CASSLDQDLHWNTEAFF. In nucleotides, the CDR3 is TGTGCCAGCAGCTTAGATCAGGATCTACACTGGAACACTGAAGCTTTCTTT. This chain connects TRBV11-2 to TRBJ1-1; D remains unclear. This CDR3 comprises 17 residues. Germline V gene sequence: CDR1 SGHAT, CDR2 FQNNGV. Trimming shortened V by 0 bases and J by 1 base, and 15 bases separated the two germline ends. Based on the CDR3 plus reference TRBV11-2 and TRBJ1-1, the full variable domain is EAGVAQSPRYKIIEKRQSVAFWCNPISGHATLYWYQQILGQGPKLLIQFQNNGVVDDSQLPKDRFSAERLKGVDSTLKIQPAKLEDSAVYLCASSLDQDLHWNTEAFFGQGTRLTVV.

This sequence joins TRBV5-3 and TRBJ2-3; no reliable D call. TRBV5-3 is placed among ORFs of uncertain function. This CDR3 contains 15 residues. V dropped 1 base and J dropped 0 bases, with 9 bases sitting between them. Here the CDR3 DNA reads TGTGCCAGAAGCTTGTGTAATACCAGCACAGATACGCAGTATTTT. Protein product: CARSLCNTSTDTQYF.

This clone was seen a single time. J is TRBJ1-2 and V is TRBV20-1, with D unresolved. Germline V lookup: CDR1 DFQATT, CDR2 SNEGSKA (reference sequence). The V end lost 6 bases, the J end lost 6 bases, and 11 bases lay between the germline ends. This CDR3 is built from 11 residues. The CDR3 protein is CSAPDRNGYTF. CDR3 DNA: TGCAGTGCCCCTGACCGGAATGGCTACACCTTC.

V usage is TRBV4-2 and J usage is TRBJ1-5; D is possibly TRBD1 (6 bases). CDR3 length: 16 residues. Germline lookup yields CDR1 LGHNA and CDR2 YNFKEQ. Trimming left V 0 bases short and J 7 bases short, with 16 bases between. CDR3 region: CASSQESGVDRQPQHF. The CDR3 DNA reads TGTGCCAGCAGCCAAGAGTCGGGAGTAGACAGGCAGCCCCAGCATTTT.

The chain uses TRBV5-8 and TRBJ1-1, with TRBD1 as a possible D gene (5 bases). V lost 3 bases to trimming and J lost 5 bases, with 11 bases between them. The CDR3 is 13 amino acids. The V gene's germline CDR1 is SGHTS and CDR2 YDEGEE. The CDR3 coding sequence is TGTGCCAGCAGCTGGGCCAGGGAGACTGAAGCTTTCTTT. Encoded protein: CASSWARETEAFF. Combining the CDR3 with reference TRBV5-8 and TRBJ1-1 gives the whole variable domain EAGVTQSPTHLIKTRGQQATLRCSPISGHTSVYWYQQALGLGLQFLLWYDEGEERNRGNFPPRFSGRQFPNYSSELNVNALELEDSALYLCASSWARETEAFFGQGTRLTVV.

This CDR3 reads CSVVAGQGNYGYTF. DNA for the CDR3: TGCAGCGTTGTGGCTGGACAGGGGAACTATGGCTACACCTTC. This chain links TRBV29-1 with TRBJ1-2; 9 positions agree with TRBD1. CDR1 SQVTM and CDR2 ANQGSEA come from the germline V gene. The junction had 5 bases not matched to a gene; V was cut back by 4 bases and J by 2 bases. This CDR3 contains 14 residues.

The chain joins TRBV5-6 to TRBJ1-2, with D uncertain. Per the germline V gene, CDR1 is SGHDT and CDR2 is YYEEEE. Trimming took off 1 base at V and 2 bases at J, with 12 bases between the two ends. This CDR3 has 15 residues. The CDR3 sequence is CASSLSIPTNYGYTF. The CDR3 DNA follows: TGTGCCAGCAGCTTGAGCATACCAACCAACTATGGCTACACCTTC.

V gene TRBV9 combines with J gene TRBJ2-7, with D maybe TRBD2 (6 bases). The CDR3 sequence is 15 residues long. V was trimmed by 0 bases and J by 2 bases, leaving 12 bases between them. Germline CDR1 reads SGDLS; CDR2 reads YYNGEE. In DNA, the CDR3 is TGTGCCAGCAGCGTAGAGTGGGGGGAAGCCTACGAGCAGTACTTC. It specifies CASSVEWGEAYEQYF.

CDR3 bases: TGTGCCAGCAGTTTACGACATGCGGCTTACAGGCTCAACGGGAATTCACCCCTCCACTTT. It yields the protein CASSLRHAAYRLNGNSPLHF. The chain recombines TRBV28 with TRBJ1-6; tentative D call: TRBD1 (5 bases). V was clipped by 2 bases and J by 7 bases, with 27 bases between them. From germline, CDR1 is MDHEN and CDR2 SYDVKM. The CDR3 runs to 20 residues.

The V gene is TRBV6-1, the J gene TRBJ2-3, with D possibly being TRBD1 or TRBD2 (5 bases each). Germline V CDR1 and CDR2: MNHNS, SASEGT. This CDR3 has 16 amino acids. V shed 2 bases and J shed 5 bases, with 17 bases lying between them. The chain's CDR3 is CASSERVTTRGDTQYF. The CDR3 DNA reads TGTGCCAGCAGTGAAAGGGTAACTACGAGGGGAGATACGCAGTATTTT.

This chain links TRBV7-6 with TRBJ2-1; TRBD2 aligns across 13 bases. V shed 3 bases and J 2 bases; nucleotides not matched to a gene: 10. CDR1 is SGHVS and CDR2 is FNYEAQ in the germline V gene. This CDR3 is 19 amino acids long. The CDR3: CASSFLPGLAGNPYNEQFF. The CDR3 bases are TGTGCCAGCAGCTTTCTTCCGGGACTAGCGGGGAATCCCTACAATGAGCAGTTCTTC.